This T cell receptor (beta chain) was captured by sequencing in a study of blood T cells in healthy people across ages. Study conclusions and caveats: Diversity of TCR beta per million T cells declined in a roughly linear way with age. Long-lived donors carried more naive CD4+ cells and greater diversity than aged donors. Estimates drawn from one million T cells were deemed to understate diversity.

V dropped 4 bases and J dropped 8 bases, with 14 bases sitting between them. In germline, CDR1 is SQVTM, CDR2 ANQGSEA. This CDR3 comprises 12 residues. On this clonotype: The target antigen is unknown.

With a J-beta primer mix and a sample-barcoded 5' primer, a second PCR ran about 6 to 11 cycles. TCRdb re-analysed the 5' RACE reads in MiXCR, keeping a single row per CDR3 protein. The data contain about 970,000 distinct CDR3 sequences, roughly half of them singletons. They isolated at least 7 million PBMCs from each sample. Sample: blood. The TCR was taken from a woman aged 55 to 70 in good health. V is TRBV29-1 and J is TRBJ1-2, with D possibly being TRBD1 (6 bases). The CDR3 DNA is TGCAGCGTTGGGAACAGGGAAGGGGGCTACACCTTC. It specifies CSVGNREGGYTF.